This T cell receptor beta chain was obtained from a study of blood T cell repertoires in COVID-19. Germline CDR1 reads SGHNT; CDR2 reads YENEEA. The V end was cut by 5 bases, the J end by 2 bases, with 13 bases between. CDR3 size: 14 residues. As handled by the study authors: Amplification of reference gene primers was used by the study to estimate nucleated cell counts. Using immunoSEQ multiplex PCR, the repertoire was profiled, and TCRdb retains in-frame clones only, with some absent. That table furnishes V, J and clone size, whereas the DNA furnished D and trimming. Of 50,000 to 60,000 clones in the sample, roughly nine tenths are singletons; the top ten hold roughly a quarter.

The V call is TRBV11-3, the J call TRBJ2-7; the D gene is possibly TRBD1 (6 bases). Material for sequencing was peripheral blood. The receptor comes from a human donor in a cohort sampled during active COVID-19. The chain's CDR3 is CASSLGQSAYEQYV. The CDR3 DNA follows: TGTGCCAGCAGCCTAGGACAGTCGGCCTACGAGCAGTACGTC.